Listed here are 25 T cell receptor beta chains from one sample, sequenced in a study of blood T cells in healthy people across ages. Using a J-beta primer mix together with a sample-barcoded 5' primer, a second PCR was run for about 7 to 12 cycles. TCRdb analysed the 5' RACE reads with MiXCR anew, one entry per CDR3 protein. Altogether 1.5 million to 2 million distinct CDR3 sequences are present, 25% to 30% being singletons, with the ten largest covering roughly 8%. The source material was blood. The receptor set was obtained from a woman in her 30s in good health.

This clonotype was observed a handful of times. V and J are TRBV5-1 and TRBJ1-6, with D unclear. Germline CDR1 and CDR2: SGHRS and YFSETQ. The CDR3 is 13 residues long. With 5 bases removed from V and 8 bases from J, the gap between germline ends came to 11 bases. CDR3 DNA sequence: TGCGCCAGCAGTCCAGGAAAAGATTCACCCCTCCACTTT. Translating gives CASSPGKDSPLHF.

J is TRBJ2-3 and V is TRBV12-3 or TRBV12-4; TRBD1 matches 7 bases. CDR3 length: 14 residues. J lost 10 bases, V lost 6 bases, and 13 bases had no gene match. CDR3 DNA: TGTGCCAGCAGATACTCATCCTCGGGACAGTCGCAGTATTTT. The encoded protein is CASRYSSSGQSQYF.

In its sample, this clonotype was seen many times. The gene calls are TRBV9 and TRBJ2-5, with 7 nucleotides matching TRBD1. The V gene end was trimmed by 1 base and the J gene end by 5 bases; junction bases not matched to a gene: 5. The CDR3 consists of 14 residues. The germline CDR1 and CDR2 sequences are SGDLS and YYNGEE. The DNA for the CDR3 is TGTGCCAGCAGCGTACCGGACAGGTGGGAGACCCAGTACTTC. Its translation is CASSVPDRWETQYF.

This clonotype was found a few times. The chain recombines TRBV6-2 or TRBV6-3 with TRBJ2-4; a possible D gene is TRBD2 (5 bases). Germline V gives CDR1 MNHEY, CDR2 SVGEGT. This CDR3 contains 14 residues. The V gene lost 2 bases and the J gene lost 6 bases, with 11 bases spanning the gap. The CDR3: CASSYGLAGNIQYF. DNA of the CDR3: TGTGCCAGCAGTTACGGTCTGGCGGGAAACATTCAGTACTTC.

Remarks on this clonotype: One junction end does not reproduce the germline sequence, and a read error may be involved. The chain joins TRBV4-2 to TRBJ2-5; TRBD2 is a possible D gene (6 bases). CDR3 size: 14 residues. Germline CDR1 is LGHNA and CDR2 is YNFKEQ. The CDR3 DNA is TGTGACAGCAGCCATAGGGACTCGCGAGAGACCCAGTACTTC. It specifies CDSSHRDSRETQYF.

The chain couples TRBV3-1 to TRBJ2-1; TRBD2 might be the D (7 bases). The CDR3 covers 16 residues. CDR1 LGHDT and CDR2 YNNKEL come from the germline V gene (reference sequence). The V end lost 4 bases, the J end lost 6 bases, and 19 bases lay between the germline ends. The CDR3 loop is CASSPSGLGGGNEQFF. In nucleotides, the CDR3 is TGTGCCAGCAGCCCCTCGGGACTGGGAGGGGGCAATGAGCAGTTCTTC.

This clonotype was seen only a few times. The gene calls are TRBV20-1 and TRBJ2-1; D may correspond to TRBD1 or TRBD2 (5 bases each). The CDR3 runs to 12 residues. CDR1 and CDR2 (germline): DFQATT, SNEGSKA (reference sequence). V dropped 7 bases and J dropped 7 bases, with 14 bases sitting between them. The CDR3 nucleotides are TGCAGTGTGGTGCAAGGGGAGAATGAGCAGTTCTTC. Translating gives CSVVQGENEQFF.

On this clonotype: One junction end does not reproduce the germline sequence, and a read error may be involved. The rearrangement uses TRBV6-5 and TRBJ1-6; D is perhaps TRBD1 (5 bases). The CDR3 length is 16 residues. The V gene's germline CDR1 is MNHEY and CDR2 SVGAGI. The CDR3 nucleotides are TGTGCCAGCAGTTACTTGGGGGGACGGAGGAATTCACCCCTCTACTTT. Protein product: CASSYLGGRRNSPLYF.

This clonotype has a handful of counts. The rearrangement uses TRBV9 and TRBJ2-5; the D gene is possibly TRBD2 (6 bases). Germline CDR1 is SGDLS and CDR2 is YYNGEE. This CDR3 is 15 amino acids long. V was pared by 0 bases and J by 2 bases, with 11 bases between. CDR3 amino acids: CASSVAGAVQETQYF. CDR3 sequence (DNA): TGTGCCAGCAGCGTAGCGGGAGCAGTACAAGAGACCCAGTACTTC.

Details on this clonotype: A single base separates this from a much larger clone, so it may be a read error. The CDR3 DNA sequence: TGTGCCAGCAGCGCCGAGTGGACAGTCTACAATGAGCAGTACTTC. Translated: CASSAEWTVYNEQYF. The gene calls are TRBV9 and TRBJ2-4; possibly TRBD1 for D (6 bases). Between the trimmed V and J ends, which lost 3 bases and 13 bases, there was a span of 23 bases. The CDR3 consists of 15 residues. Germline V gene sequence: CDR1 SGDLS, CDR2 YYNGEE. The full variable domain, completed using reference TRBV9 and TRBJ2-4, is DSGVTQTPKHLITATGQRVTLRCSPRSGDLSVYWYQQSLDQGLQFLIQYYNGEERAKGNILERFSAQQFPDLHSELNLSSLELGDSALYFCASSAEWTVYNEQYFGAGTRLSVL.

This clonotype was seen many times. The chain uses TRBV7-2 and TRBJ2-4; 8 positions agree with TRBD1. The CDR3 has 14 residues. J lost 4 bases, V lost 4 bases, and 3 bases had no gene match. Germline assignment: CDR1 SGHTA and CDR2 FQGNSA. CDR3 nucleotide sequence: TGTGCCAGCAGCTCCAGGGACAGGAAAAACATTCAGTACTTC. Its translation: CASSSRDRKNIQYF.

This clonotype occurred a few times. CDR3 protein: CASSLSDRGLPGYTF. CDR3 DNA sequence: TGCGCCAGCAGCTTGAGCGACAGGGGGCTCCCTGGCTACACCTTC. J is TRBJ1-2 and V is TRBV5-1; 10 bases map to TRBD1. The CDR3 loop spans 15 amino acids. The V and J ends lost 1 base and 7 bases, in that order; junction bases with no gene match: 7. In germline, CDR1 is SGHRS, CDR2 YFSETQ.

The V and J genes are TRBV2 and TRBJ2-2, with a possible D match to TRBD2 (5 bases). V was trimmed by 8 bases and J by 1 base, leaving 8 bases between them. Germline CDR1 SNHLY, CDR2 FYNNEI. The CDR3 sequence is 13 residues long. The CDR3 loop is CASGRENTGELFF. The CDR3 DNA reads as TGTGCCAGCGGACGGGAGAACACCGGGGAGCTGTTTTTT. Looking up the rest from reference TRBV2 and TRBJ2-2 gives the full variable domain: EPEVTQTPSHQVTQMGQEVILRCVPISNHLYFYWYRQILGQKVEFLVSFYNNEISEKSEIFDDQFSVERPDGSNFTLKIRSTKLEDSAMYFCASGRENTGELFFGEGSRLTVL.

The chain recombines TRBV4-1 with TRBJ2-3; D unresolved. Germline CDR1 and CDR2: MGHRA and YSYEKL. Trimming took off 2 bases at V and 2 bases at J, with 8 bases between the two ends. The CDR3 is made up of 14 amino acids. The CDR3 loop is CASSQIFHTDTQYF. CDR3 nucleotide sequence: TGCGCCAGCAGCCAAATTTTTCACACAGATACGCAGTATTTT.

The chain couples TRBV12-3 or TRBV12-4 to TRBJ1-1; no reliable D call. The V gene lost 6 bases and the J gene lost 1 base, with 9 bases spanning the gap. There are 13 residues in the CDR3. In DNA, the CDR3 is TGTGCCAGCAGAGGACCGCCGAACACTGAAGCTTTCTTT. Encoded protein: CASRGPPNTEAFF.

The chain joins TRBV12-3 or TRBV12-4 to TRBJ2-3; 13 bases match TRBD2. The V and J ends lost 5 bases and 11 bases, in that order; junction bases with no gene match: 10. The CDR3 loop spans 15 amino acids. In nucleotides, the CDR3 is TGTGCCAGCAGTCGGACTAGCGGGAGCACAGATGTGCAGTATTTT. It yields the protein CASSRTSGSTDVQYF.

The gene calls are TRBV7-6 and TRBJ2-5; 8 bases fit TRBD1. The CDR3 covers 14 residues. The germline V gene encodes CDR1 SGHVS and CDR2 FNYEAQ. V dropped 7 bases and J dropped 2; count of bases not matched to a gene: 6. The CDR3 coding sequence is TGTGCCAGCACCGACAGGGGAGGTCAAGAGACCCAGTACTTC. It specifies CASTDRGGQETQYF.

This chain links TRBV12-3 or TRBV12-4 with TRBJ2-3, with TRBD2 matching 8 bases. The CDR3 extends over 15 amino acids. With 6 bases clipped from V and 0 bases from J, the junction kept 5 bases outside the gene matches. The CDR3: CASRGTRDSTDTQYF. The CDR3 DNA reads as TGTGCCAGCAGGGGGACTAGGGATAGCACAGATACGCAGTATTTT.

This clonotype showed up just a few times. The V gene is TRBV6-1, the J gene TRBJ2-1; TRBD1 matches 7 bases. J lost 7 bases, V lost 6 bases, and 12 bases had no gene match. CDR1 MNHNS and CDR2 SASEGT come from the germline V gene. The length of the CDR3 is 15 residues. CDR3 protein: CASSLETGLSNEQFF. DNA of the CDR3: TGTGCCAGCAGCCTTGAGACAGGGCTGTCGAATGAGCAGTTCTTC.

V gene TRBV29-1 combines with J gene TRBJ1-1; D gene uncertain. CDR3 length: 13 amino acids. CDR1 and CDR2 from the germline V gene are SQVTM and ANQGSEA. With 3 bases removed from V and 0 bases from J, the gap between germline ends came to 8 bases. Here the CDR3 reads CSVDTAMNTEAFF. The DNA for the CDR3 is TGCAGCGTTGATACAGCAATGAACACTGAAGCTTTCTTT. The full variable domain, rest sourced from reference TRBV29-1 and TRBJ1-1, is SAVISQKPSRDICQRGTSLTIQCQVDSQVTMMFWYRQQPGQSLTLIATANQGSEATYESGFVIDKFPISRPNLTFSTLTVSNMSPEDSSIYLCSVDTAMNTEAFFGQGTRLTVV.

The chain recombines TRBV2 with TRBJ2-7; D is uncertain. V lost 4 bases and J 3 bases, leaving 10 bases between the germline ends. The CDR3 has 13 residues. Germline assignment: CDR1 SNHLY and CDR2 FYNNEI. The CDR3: CASSVGLIYEQYF. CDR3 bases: TGTGCCAGCAGTGTAGGTCTTATCTACGAGCAGTACTTC.

The CDR3 DNA reads TGTGCCAGCAGTTTATGGAATAGGTCCTCTGGCTACACCTTC. It encodes CASSLWNRSSGYTF. The chain combines TRBV28 with TRBJ1-2; D is unresolved. The CDR3 extends over 14 amino acids. V lost 0 bases, J lost 7 bases, and 12 bases lay in between. CDR1 and CDR2 (germline): MDHEN, SYDVKM.

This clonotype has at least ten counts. The CDR3 sequence is CASSFEGTPYEQYF. In DNA, the CDR3 is TGTGCCAGCAGCTTTGAGGGGACCCCTTACGAGCAGTACTTC. V gene TRBV7-2 combines with J gene TRBJ2-7, with D perhaps given as TRBD1 or TRBD2 (5 bases each). Germline values: CDR1 SGHTA, CDR2 FQGNSA. V lost 3 bases and J 4 bases, leaving 13 bases between the germline ends. This CDR3 comprises 14 residues. The complete variable domain, with remaining parts taken from reference TRBV7-2 and TRBJ2-7, reads GAGVSQSPSNKVTEKGKDVELRCDPISGHTALYWYRQSLGQGLEFLIYFQGNSAPDKSGLPSDRFSAERTGGSVSTLTIQRTQQEDSAVYLCASSFEGTPYEQYFGPGTRLTVT.

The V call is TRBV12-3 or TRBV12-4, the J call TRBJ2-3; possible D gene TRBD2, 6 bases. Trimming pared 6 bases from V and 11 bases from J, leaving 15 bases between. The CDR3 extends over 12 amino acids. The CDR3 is CASSNAGRRQYF. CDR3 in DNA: TGTGCCAGCAGCAATGCAGGGAGGAGGCAGTATTTT.

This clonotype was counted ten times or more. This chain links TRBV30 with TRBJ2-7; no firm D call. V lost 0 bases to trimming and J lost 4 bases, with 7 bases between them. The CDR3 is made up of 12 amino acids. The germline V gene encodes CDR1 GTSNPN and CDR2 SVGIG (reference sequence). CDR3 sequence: CAWSVRDYEQYF. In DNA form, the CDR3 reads TGTGCCTGGAGTGTTAGGGATTACGAGCAGTACTTC. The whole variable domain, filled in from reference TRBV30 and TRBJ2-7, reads SQTIHQWPATLVQPVGSPLSLECTVEGTSNPNLYWYRQAAGRGLQLLFYSVGIGQISSEVPQNLSASRPQDRQFILSSKKLLLSDSGFYLCAWSVRDYEQYFGPGTRLTVT.